The rows below give T cell receptor beta chains drawn from one sample of a study of regulatory T cells in long-lasting Graves disease. TCRdb redid the calling of the multiplex PCR reads with MiXCR, one entry per CDR3 protein. In the table there are about 620,000 distinct CDR3 sequences, 15% to 20% of which are singletons. These sequences were also reported in another study, on T cells in Graves' hyperthyroidism and ophthalmopathy.

The specimen was peripheral blood mononuclear cells (PBMCs), collected at new diagnosis, from a patient treated with antithyroid drugs. Every receptor here comes from a woman in her 30s with Graves disease. Each CDR3 is given with its conserved first and last residue. Each record gives: D gene, clone size, J gene, V gene, CDR3 DNA, CDR3 protein. A D gene is named only where the DNA matches it firmly. Some rows mark clone size as missing; the rest say once, few, many or name a class of expanded clone.

D: TRBD2; size: -; J: TRBJ2-1; V: TRBV19; DNA: TGTGCCAGTAGTATACAGTTAGCGGGAGGGCTGCATGAGCAGTTCTTC; CDR3: CASSIQLAGGLHEQFF
D: -; size: -; J: TRBJ1-6; V: TRBV27; DNA: TGTGCCAGCAGTTACTCTGGGACGGTTGGTTCACCCCTCCACTTT; CDR3: CASSYSGTVGSPLHF
D: TRBD2; size: -; J: TRBJ2-5; V: TRBV5-1; DNA: TGCGCCAGCAGCGAGTCTAGCGGGAGTTGGAAGACCCAGTACTTC; CDR3: CASSESSGSWKTQYF
D: -; size: few; J: TRBJ1-2; V: TRBV30; DNA: TGTGCCTGGAGTGTAATGGACTATGGCTACACCTTC; CDR3: CAWSVMDYGYTF
D: -; size: many; J: TRBJ1-5; V: TRBV6-9; DNA: TGTGCCAGCAGTTACTCCACAGGAGGGGATCAGCCCCAGCATTTT; CDR3: CASSYSTGGDQPQHF
D: TRBD1; size: many; J: TRBJ1-6; V: TRBV12-3/TRBV12-4; DNA: TGTGCCAGCAGTCGGGGACAGGGCCCTTCACCCCTCCACTTT; CDR3: CASSRGQGPSPLHF
D: TRBD1; size: -; J: TRBJ1-1; V: TRBV20-1; DNA: TGCAGTGGAGTTTACAGGGGAGCTTTCTTT; CDR3: CSGVYRGAFF
D: TRBD2; size: few; J: TRBJ2-7; V: TRBV27; DNA: TGTGCCAGCAGTAATAAAGCGGGAACGAACGGGCACTTC; CDR3: CASSNKAGTNGHF
D: -; size: many; J: TRBJ2-3; V: TRBV7-2; DNA: TGTGCCAGCAGCTTACAGCCTAGCCCATACACAGATACGCAGTATTTT; CDR3: CASSLQPSPYTDTQYF
D: TRBD2; size: few; J: TRBJ2-7; V: TRBV30; DNA: TGTGCCTGGATTGGGACTAGCGGGAGCCACGAGCAGTACTTC; CDR3: CAWIGTSGSHEQYF
D: -; size: -; J: TRBJ2-6; V: TRBV27; DNA: TGTGCCAGCAGTTTTGTGGGACGTAGCTCTGGGGCCAACGTCCTGACTTTC; CDR3: CASSFVGRSSGANVLTF
D: -; size: many; J: TRBJ2-1; V: TRBV20-1; DNA: TGCAGTGCTAGAGATGGTGAGGGCGGGGGCCTCGATGAGCAGTTCTTC; CDR3: CSARDGEGGGLDEQFF
D: -; size: -; J: TRBJ2-1; V: TRBV24-1; DNA: TGTGCCACCAGTGATTTCCATAGCGGCTCCTACAATGAGCAGTTCTTC; CDR3: CATSDFHSGSYNEQFF
D: -; size: many; J: TRBJ1-1; V: TRBV6-1; DNA: TGTGCCAGCAGTCCACGGACGGTAGAAGCTTTCTTT; CDR3: CASSPRTVEAFF
D: -; size: many; J: TRBJ1-1; V: TRBV28; DNA: TGTGCCAGCAGTTTGGAGTCCAGGGGAAGTCTCGCTGAAGCTTTCTTT; CDR3: CASSLESRGSLAEAFF
D: TRBD2; size: few; J: TRBJ2-1; V: TRBV18; DNA: TGTGCCAGCTCACGACTAGCGGGAGGAGACAATGAGCAGTTCTTC; CDR3: CASSRLAGGDNEQFF
D: TRBD2; size: many; J: TRBJ2-7; V: TRBV6-1; DNA: TGTGCCAGCTCCCTGGGCGGGGGAATCTCCTACGAGCAGTACTTC; CDR3: CASSLGGGISYEQYF
D: TRBD1; size: few; J: TRBJ2-7; V: TRBV6-1; DNA: TGTGCCAGCAGTAAGACAAAGGGACAGGGGGTCGAGCAGTACTTC; CDR3: CASSKTKGQGVEQYF
D: TRBD1; size: -; J: TRBJ2-1; V: TRBV5-1; DNA: TGCGCCAGCAGCCAAACAGGGGTTGGCAATGAGCAGTTCTTC; CDR3: CASSQTGVGNEQFF
D: -; size: -; J: TRBJ1-2; V: TRBV12-3/TRBV12-4; DNA: TGTGCCAGCAGTCCCAACACTCGCTCCCATGGCTACACCTTC; CDR3: CASSPNTRSHGYTF
D: -; size: many; J: TRBJ1-5; V: TRBV29-1; DNA: TGCAGCGTTGAAACGAGTAGCAATCAGCCCCAGCATTTT; CDR3: CSVETSSNQPQHF
D: TRBD2; size: -; J: TRBJ2-2; V: TRBV5-1; DNA: TGCGCCAGCAGCTTGCTAGCGGCGAACACCGGGGAGCTGTTTTTT; CDR3: CASSLLAANTGELFF
D: -; size: many; J: TRBJ1-6; V: TRBV28; DNA: TGTGCCAGCAGTTTCCCATCCCTTTCTGGGGCTAAATCACCCCTCCACTTT; CDR3: CASSFPSLSGAKSPLHF
D: -; size: many; J: TRBJ2-7; V: TRBV2; DNA: TGTGCCTCCAGGGGTGGCCCCCACGAGCAGTACTTC; CDR3: CASRGGPHEQYF
D: -; size: many; J: TRBJ1-1; V: TRBV6-1; DNA: TGTGCCAGCAAAAGGACCAAGGGACAAGGGACTGAAGCTTTCTTT; CDR3: CASKRTKGQGTEAFF
D: -; size: many; J: TRBJ1-1; V: TRBV11-3; DNA: TGTGCCAGCAGCTTCGAACGGAACACTGAAGCTTTCTTT; CDR3: CASSFERNTEAFF
D: TRBD1; size: -; J: TRBJ2-3; V: TRBV28; DNA: TGTGCCAGCAGCCCCCTGACAGGGGTCACAGATACGCAGTATTTT; CDR3: CASSPLTGVTDTQYF
D: TRBD2; size: few; J: TRBJ2-1; V: TRBV18; DNA: TGTGCCAGCTCACTGGCGGGAGGAGAAGGAGGCTACAATGAGCAGTTCTTC; CDR3: CASSLAGGEGGYNEQFF
D: TRBD1; size: many; J: TRBJ1-2; V: TRBV28; DNA: TGTGCCAGCATACAGGGGGTGGGGAGCTATGGCTACACCTTC; CDR3: CASIQGVGSYGYTF
D: -; size: many; J: TRBJ1-1; V: TRBV6-5; DNA: TGTGCCAGCAGTTACTATTCAGGGGCCACTGAAGCTTTCTTT; CDR3: CASSYYSGATEAFF
D: TRBD1; size: -; J: TRBJ2-5; V: TRBV30; DNA: TGTGCCTGGAGTGTTAGTGGGACAGGGGTCTCGTCCCAGTACTTC; CDR3: CAWSVSGTGVSSQYF
D: -; size: once; J: TRBJ1-6; V: TRBV18; DNA: TGTGCCAGCTCACCTACTAGGAGCTCCTATAATTCACCCCTCCACTTT; CDR3: CASSPTRSSYNSPLHF
D: TRBD2; size: many; J: TRBJ2-2; V: TRBV12-5; DNA: TGTGCTAGTGGCGCTGGGGGGGGAACCGGGGAGCTGTTTTTT; CDR3: CASGAGGGTGELFF
D: TRBD1; size: many; J: TRBJ1-5; V: TRBV3-1; DNA: TGTGCCAGCAGCCAAGACGGAGGGACAGCCCAGCATTTT; CDR3: CASSQDGGTAQHF
D: -; size: -; J: TRBJ2-1; V: TRBV7-6; DNA: TGTGCCAGCAGCTTAGAAGGACAGTACAATGAGCAGTTCTTC; CDR3: CASSLEGQYNEQFF
D: -; size: many; J: TRBJ1-5; V: TRBV20-1; DNA: TGCAGTGCTAGAGGACAGCGGCCCAATCAGCCCCAGCATTTT; CDR3: CSARGQRPNQPQHF
D: -; size: many; J: TRBJ1-3; V: TRBV12-3/TRBV12-4; DNA: TGTGCCAGCAGTTTATCTGGAAACACCATATATTTT; CDR3: CASSLSGNTIYF